This TCR beta chain stems from a study of blood T cell repertoires in COVID-19. Background on the study: The samples span acute and convalescent COVID-19 from the United States, Italy and Spain.

The CDR3 loop spans 16 amino acids. Germline V CDR1 and CDR2: LGHNA, YNFKEQ. V was clipped by 1 base and J by 1 base, with 12 bases between them. Produced via immunoSEQ multiplex PCR; TCRdb's table is partial and in-frame only. The profile shows 15,000 to 20,000 clones, 75% to 95% of them singletons. Sequenced input: peripheral blood. This TCR was recovered from a human donor in a cohort sampled during active COVID-19. The chain links TRBV4-2 to TRBJ2-3; D remains unclear. CDR3 sequence: CASSQGLGSGTDTQYF. CDR3 nucleotides: TGTGCCAGCAGCCAAGGCCTTGGCTCCGGCACAGATACGCAGTATTTT.